The present T cell receptor (beta chain) was sequenced within a study of control samples from healthy donors and cancer patients. Trimming removed 4 bases at V and 10 bases at J, with 14 bases between. CDR1 and CDR2 (germline): SQVTM, ANQGSEA. The CDR3 loop spans 12 amino acids. The data were produced by immunoSEQ multiplex PCR, yet TCRdb's version contains in-frame clones alone and is incomplete. The table has fewer than 120,000 clones, 70% to 90% seen once. Sequencing was performed on PBMCs. V is TRBV29-1 and J is TRBJ2-1, with a weak D call TRBD1 (5 bases). This TCR came from a woman aged 60-70 years with lung cancer. CDR3 coding DNA: TGCAGCGTTGGTTGGCAGGGTGGAGAGCAGTTCTTC. This encodes CSVGWQGGEQFF.